A single sample is the source of the 22 T cell receptor beta chains below, sequenced in a study of blood T cell repertoires in COVID-19. TCRdb's table, derived via immunoSEQ multiplex PCR, lists solely in-frame clones and lacks some. The data contain around 68,000 clones, roughly 93% of them singletons. Specimen: peripheral blood. These receptor sequences come from a human donor in a cohort sampled during active COVID-19.

This sequence joins TRBV11-3 and TRBJ2-5; possible D gene TRBD2, 5 bases. The germline V gene encodes CDR1 SGHNT and CDR2 YENEEA. This CDR3 has 12 amino acids. Trimming removed 2 bases from V and 5 bases from J, with 6 bases in between. The CDR3 here is CASSLTGETQYF. The CDR3 DNA is TGTGCCAGCAGCTTAACGGGGGAGACCCAGTACTTC.

This clone occurred a few times. This chain joins TRBV29-1 and TRBJ2-5; 7 nucleotides line up with TRBD2. V was pared by 4 bases and J by 0 bases, with 11 bases of the junction left unmatched. Per germline, CDR1 SQVTM and CDR2 ANQGSEA. CDR3 size: 16 residues. CDR3 sequence (DNA): TGCAGCGTTGGAGGCGGGAGACCACAAAACCAAGAGACCCAGTACTTC. Translated, it gives CSVGGGRPQNQETQYF.

This chain links TRBV5-4 with TRBJ2-1, with 8 bases fitting TRBD2. Losses at the gene ends were 4 bases for V and 3 bases for J; bases not matched to a gene: 9. From germline, CDR1 is SGHNT and CDR2 YYREEE (reference sequence). The length of the CDR3 is 16 residues. The CDR3 region is CASSPPGGRLYNEQFF. CDR3 coding DNA: TGTGCCAGCAGCCCCCCGGGGGGGCGCCTCTACAATGAGCAGTTCTTC.

The chain recombines TRBV18 with TRBJ2-7; 7 nucleotides match TRBD2. This CDR3 has 14 residues. Losses at the gene ends were 5 bases for V and 0 bases for J; bases not matched to a gene: 4. CDR1 is KGHSH and CDR2 is LQKENI in the germline V gene. This CDR3 reads CASSVLANSYEQYF. The CDR3 coding sequence is TGTGCCAGCTCAGTACTAGCGAACTCCTACGAGCAGTACTTC.

This clone was recorded only once. The rearrangement joins TRBV3-1 (or the pseudogene TRBV3-2) to TRBJ1-5; D uncertain. This CDR3 comprises 14 residues. Germline CDR1 and CDR2: LGHDT and YNNKEL (reference sequence). V lost 4 bases to trimming and J lost 3 bases, with 10 bases between them. The CDR3 loop is CASSRLSDNQPQHF. Here the CDR3 DNA reads TGTGCCAGCAGCCGCCTCAGTGACAATCAGCCCCAGCATTTT.

The chain's CDR3 is CATSDGQSRNQPQHF. CDR3 in DNA: TGTGCCACCAGTGACGGACAGAGCCGCAATCAGCCCCAGCATTTT. The genes are TRBV24-1 and TRBJ1-5; maybe TRBD1 (6 bases). The CDR3 totals 15 residues. Germline V CDR1 and CDR2: KGHDR, SFDVKD. V lost 4 bases and J lost 2, with 11 bases in between.

In DNA form, the CDR3 reads TGTGCCAGCAGCTCGGACCCGGGGGGCGGGAGCTTATCCGAGCAGTACTTC. The encoded protein is CASSSDPGGGSLSEQYF. The J gene is TRBJ2-7, the V gene TRBV5-6, with D maybe TRBD2 (7 bases). This CDR3 has 17 residues. The germline V gene encodes CDR1 SGHDT and CDR2 YYEEEE. Trimming took off 3 bases at V and 6 bases at J, with 25 bases between the two ends.

This chain links TRBV7-9 with TRBJ2-2, with a weak D call TRBD1 (5 bases). The V gene's germline CDR1 is SEHNR and CDR2 FQNEAQ (reference sequence). CDR3 size: 15 residues. V lost 11 bases to trimming and J lost 0 bases, with 16 bases between them. CDR3 residues: CAATTRASNTGELFF. CDR3 sequence (DNA): TGTGCCGCCACCACCAGGGCTTCGAACACCGGGGAGCTGTTTTTT.

This chain joins TRBV5-4 and TRBJ2-3, with 7 nucleotides matching TRBD2. The germline V gene has CDR1 SGHNT and CDR2 YYREEE (reference sequence). The CDR3 runs 13 residues. Trimming took 7 bases from V and 1 from J; bases not matched to a gene: 3. CDR3 sequence (DNA): TGTGCCAGCGCTGCGGGAGGCACAGATACGCAGTATTTT. Its translation: CASAAGGTDTQYF.

Comment on this clone: This CDR3 is also generated by other DNA sequences in the sample. CDR3 protein: CASSEALQGGYNEQFF. The CDR3 DNA is TGTGCCAGCAGTGAAGCGCTTCAGGGGGGCTACAATGAGCAGTTCTTC. V usage is TRBV2 and J usage is TRBJ2-1; tentatively, D is TRBD1 (7 bases). The CDR3 runs 16 residues. Per the germline V gene, CDR1 is SNHLY and CDR2 is FYNNEI. Deletions cut 0 bases from V and 3 bases from J, with 12 bases between.

The rearrangement joins TRBV6-2 or TRBV6-3 to TRBJ1-1, with D tentatively TRBD1 (5 bases). The CDR3 runs to 16 residues. CDR1 is MNHEY, CDR2 SVGEGT, per germline. The V gene lost 2 bases and the J gene lost 0 bases, with 13 bases spanning the gap. The CDR3 bases are TGTGCCAGCAGTTACCAGGCAGGGATGCTGAACACTGAAGCTTTCTTT. This codes for CASSYQAGMLNTEAFF.

The V and J genes are TRBV15 and TRBJ2-2; 8 bases are shared with TRBD1. J gave up 6 bases and V 0 bases, and 6 bases lay outside the gene matches. The CDR3 is made up of 16 amino acids. The V gene's germline CDR1 is LNHNV and CDR2 YYDKDF (reference sequence). This CDR3 is CATSRDPTGGPGELFF. The CDR3 nucleotides read TGTGCCACCAGCAGAGATCCCACAGGGGGTCCCGGGGAGCTGTTTTTT.

The J gene is TRBJ1-1, the V gene TRBV19; 10 bases line up with TRBD1. Trimming took 7 bases from V and 0 from J; bases not matched to a gene: 14. The CDR3 runs 18 residues. The germline V gene has CDR1 LNHDA and CDR2 SQIVND (reference sequence). The chain's CDR3 is CASTLTLGQGPLNTEAFF. The CDR3 bases are TGTGCCAGTACCCTTACTTTGGGACAGGGGCCCTTGAACACTGAAGCTTTCTTT.

The chain links TRBV19 to TRBJ2-2; 9 bases agree with TRBD2. This CDR3 has 15 amino acids. The V gene's germline CDR1 is LNHDA and CDR2 SQIVND (reference sequence). The V segment lost 3 bases and the J segment 2 bases; nucleotides outside the gene matches: 1. In nucleotides, the CDR3 is TGTGCCAGTAGTATCCTAGCGGGAAACACCGGGGAGCTGTTTTTT. It translates to CASSILAGNTGELFF.

The chain employs TRBV6-1 and TRBJ1-2, with 7 bases matching TRBD1. V lost 4 bases to trimming and J lost 0 bases; unmatched junction nucleotides: 8. This CDR3 has 16 amino acids. Germline CDR1 and CDR2: MNHNS and SASEGT. The CDR3 here is CASSATHRGANYGYTF. The CDR3 region has the DNA TGTGCCAGCAGTGCCACCCACAGGGGTGCTAACTATGGCTACACCTTC.

The J gene is TRBJ2-1, the V gene TRBV19, with 10 nucleotides matching TRBD2. The CDR3 has 15 residues. With V trimmed by 2 bases and J by 4 bases, 2 bases remained unmatched. Germline V gene sequence: CDR1 LNHDA, CDR2 SQIVND (reference sequence). The CDR3 is CASSIISGRYNEQFF. Written as DNA, the CDR3 is TGTGCCAGTAGTATAATTAGCGGGAGGTACAATGAGCAGTTCTTC.

The J gene is TRBJ2-3, the V gene TRBV5-1, with D perhaps matching TRBD1 (6 bases). Trimming took off 3 bases at V and 5 bases at J, with 13 bases between the two ends. CDR3 length: 14 amino acids. The germline CDR1 and CDR2 sequences are SGHRS and YFSETQ. CDR3 coding DNA: TGCGCCAGCAGCTGGGAAACAGGGCAAGATACGCAGTATTTT. Its translation: CASSWETGQDTQYF.

This chain joins TRBV2 and TRBJ2-1, with D maybe TRBD2 (6 bases). Germline V gene lookup returns CDR1 SNHLY and CDR2 FYNNEI. The CDR3 is 15 residues long. Trimming removed 4 bases from V and 3 bases from J, with 13 bases in between. The CDR3 protein is CASSVYGRVYNEQFF. DNA of the CDR3: TGTGCCAGCAGTGTCTACGGGAGAGTCTACAATGAGCAGTTCTTC.

This clone showed up just once. The chain links TRBV7-3 to TRBJ2-5; D call uncertain. The germline gives CDR1 SGHTA, CDR2 FQGTGA. The length of the CDR3 is 13 residues. Trimming removed 2 bases from V and 2 bases from J, with 6 bases in between. This CDR3 reads CASSLLPQETQYF. As DNA, the CDR3 is TGTGCCAGCAGCTTACTACCTCAAGAGACCCAGTACTTC.

The rearrangement uses TRBV7-8 and TRBJ1-2; 11 bases map to TRBD1. CDR1 is SGHVS, CDR2 FQNEAQ, per germline. J gave up 4 bases and V 4 bases, and 5 bases lay outside the gene matches. This CDR3 has 15 amino acids. CDR3 DNA: TGTGCCAGCAGCTCCTCGGACAGGGGGCTCTATGGCTACACCTTC. Translation: CASSSSDRGLYGYTF.

In DNA form, the CDR3 reads TGTGCCAGCAGTTTGTGGGGACACCCCCCCTACGAGCAGTACTTC. Its translation: CASSLWGHPPYEQYF. The chain uses TRBV28 and TRBJ2-7; tentative D call: TRBD1 (6 bases). This CDR3 spans 15 amino acids. V lost 3 bases and J 2 bases, leaving 14 bases between the germline ends. From germline, CDR1 is MDHEN and CDR2 SYDVKM.

The V and J genes are TRBV11-1 and TRBJ1-1, with D perhaps TRBD1 (6 bases). Trimming shortened V by 5 bases and J by 3 bases, and 10 bases separated the two germline ends. This CDR3 comprises 13 residues. Germline values: CDR1 SGHAT, CDR2 FQDESV (reference sequence). The DNA of the CDR3 is TGTGCCAGCAGCACTACAGGGTACACTGAAGCTTTCTTT. This translates into CASSTTGYTEAFF.